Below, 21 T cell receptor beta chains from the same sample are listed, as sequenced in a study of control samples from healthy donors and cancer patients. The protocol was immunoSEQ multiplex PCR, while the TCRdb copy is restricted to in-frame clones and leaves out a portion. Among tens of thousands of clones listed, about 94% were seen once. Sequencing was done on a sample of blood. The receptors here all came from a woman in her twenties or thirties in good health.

The CDR3 DNA reads as TGTGCCAGCACTCGGGGACAGGGCCTTGCTGGGGCCAACGTCCTGACTTTC. Amino acids: CASTRGQGLAGANVLTF. The rearrangement uses TRBV9 and TRBJ2-6; 9 bases are a match to TRBD1. Germline assignment: CDR1 SGDLS and CDR2 YYNGEE. The CDR3 is 17 residues long. The ends lost 6 bases at V and 2 bases at J; junction bases unmatched: 9. The full variable domain, completed using reference TRBV9 and TRBJ2-6, is DSGVTQTPKHLITATGQRVTLRCSPRSGDLSVYWYQQSLDQGLQFLIQYYNGEERAKGNILERFSAQQFPDLHSELNLSSLELGDSALYFCASTRGQGLAGANVLTFGAGSRLTVL.

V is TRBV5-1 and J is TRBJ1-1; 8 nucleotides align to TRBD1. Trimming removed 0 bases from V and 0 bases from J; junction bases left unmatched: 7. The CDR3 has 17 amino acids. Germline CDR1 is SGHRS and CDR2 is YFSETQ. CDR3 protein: CASSLASGGEMNTEAFF. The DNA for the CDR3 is TGCGCCAGCAGCTTGGCGTCAGGGGGCGAAATGAACACTGAAGCTTTCTTT.

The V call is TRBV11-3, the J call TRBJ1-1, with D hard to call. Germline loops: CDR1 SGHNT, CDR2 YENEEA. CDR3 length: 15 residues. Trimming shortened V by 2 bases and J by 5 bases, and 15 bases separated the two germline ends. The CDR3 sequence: CASSLNWEEWTEAFF. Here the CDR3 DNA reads TGTGCCAGCAGCTTAAACTGGGAAGAGTGGACTGAAGCTTTCTTT.

Here the CDR3 reads CSASLAGMNTQYF. The DNA for the CDR3 is TGCAGTGCTAGTCTAGCGGGGATGAATACGCAGTATTTT. The V and J genes are TRBV20-1 and TRBJ2-3; 9 bases are shared with TRBD2. J was trimmed by 7 bases and V by 3 bases; bases with no gene match: 5. This CDR3 has 13 residues. Germline V gene data show CDR1 as DFQATT and CDR2 as SNEGSKA (reference sequence).

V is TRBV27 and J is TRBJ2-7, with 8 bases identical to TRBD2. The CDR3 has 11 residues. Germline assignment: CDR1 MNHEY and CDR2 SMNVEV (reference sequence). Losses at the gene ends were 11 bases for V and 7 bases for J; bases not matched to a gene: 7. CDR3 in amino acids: CARRGGGEQYV. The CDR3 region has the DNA TGTGCCCGCCGGGGGGGAGGGGAGCAGTACGTC.

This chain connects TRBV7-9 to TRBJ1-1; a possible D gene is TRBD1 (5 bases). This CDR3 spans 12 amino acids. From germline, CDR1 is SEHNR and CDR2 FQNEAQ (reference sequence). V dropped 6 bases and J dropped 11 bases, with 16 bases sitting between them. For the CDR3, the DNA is TGTGCCAGCAGGGGACCGTACCATTTTGCTTTCTTT. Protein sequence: CASRGPYHFAFF. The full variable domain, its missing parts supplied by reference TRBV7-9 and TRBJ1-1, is DTGVSQNPRHKITKRGQNVTFRCDPISEHNRLYWYRQTLGQGPEFLTYFQNEAQLEKSRLLSDRFSAERPKGSFSTLEIQRTEQGDSAMYLCASRGPYHFAFFGQGTRLTVV.

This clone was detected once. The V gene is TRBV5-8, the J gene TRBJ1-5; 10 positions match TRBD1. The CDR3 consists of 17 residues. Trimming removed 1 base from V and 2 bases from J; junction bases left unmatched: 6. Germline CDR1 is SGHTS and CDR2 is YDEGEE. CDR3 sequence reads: CASSLIRTGGGNQPQHF. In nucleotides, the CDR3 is TGTGCCAGCAGCTTGATAAGGACAGGGGGTGGCAATCAGCCCCAGCATTTT.

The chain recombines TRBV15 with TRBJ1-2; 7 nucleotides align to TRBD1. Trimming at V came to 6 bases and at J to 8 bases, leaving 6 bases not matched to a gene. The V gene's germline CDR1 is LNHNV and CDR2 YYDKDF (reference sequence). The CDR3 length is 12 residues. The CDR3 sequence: CATRQGLEGYTF. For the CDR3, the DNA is TGTGCCACCAGACAGGGGTTAGAAGGCTACACCTTC.

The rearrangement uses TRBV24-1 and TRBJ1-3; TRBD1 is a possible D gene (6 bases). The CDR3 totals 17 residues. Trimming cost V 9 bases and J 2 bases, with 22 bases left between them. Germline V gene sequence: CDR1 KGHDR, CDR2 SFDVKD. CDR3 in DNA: TGTGCCACCCTTGGATCTATGGACAGACGGGCTGGAAACACCATATATTTT. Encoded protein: CATLGSMDRRAGNTIYF.

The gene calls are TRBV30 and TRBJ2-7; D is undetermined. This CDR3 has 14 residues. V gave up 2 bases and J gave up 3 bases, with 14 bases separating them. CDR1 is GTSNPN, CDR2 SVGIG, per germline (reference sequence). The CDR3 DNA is TGTGCCTGGAGTCCCAAAGACACCTTCTACGAGCAGTACGTC. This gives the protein CAWSPKDTFYEQYV.

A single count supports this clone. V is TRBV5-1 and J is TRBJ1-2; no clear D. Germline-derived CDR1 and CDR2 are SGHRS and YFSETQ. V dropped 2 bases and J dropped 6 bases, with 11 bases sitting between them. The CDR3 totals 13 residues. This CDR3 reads CASSFQVENGYTF. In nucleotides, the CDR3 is TGCGCCAGCAGCTTTCAGGTAGAAAATGGCTACACCTTC.

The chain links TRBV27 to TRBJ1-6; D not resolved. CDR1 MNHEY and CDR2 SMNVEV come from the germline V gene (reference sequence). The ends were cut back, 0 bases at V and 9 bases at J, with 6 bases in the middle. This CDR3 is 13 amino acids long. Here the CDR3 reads CASSLSRISPLHF. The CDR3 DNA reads TGTGCCAGCAGTTTATCGAGGATTTCACCCCTCCACTTT.

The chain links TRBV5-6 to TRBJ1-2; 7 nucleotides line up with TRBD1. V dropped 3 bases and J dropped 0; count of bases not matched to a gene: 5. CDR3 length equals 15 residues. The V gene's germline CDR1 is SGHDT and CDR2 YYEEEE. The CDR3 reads CASSYRDSSNYGYTF. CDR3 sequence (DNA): TGTGCCAGCAGCTACCGGGACAGTTCTAACTATGGCTACACCTTC.

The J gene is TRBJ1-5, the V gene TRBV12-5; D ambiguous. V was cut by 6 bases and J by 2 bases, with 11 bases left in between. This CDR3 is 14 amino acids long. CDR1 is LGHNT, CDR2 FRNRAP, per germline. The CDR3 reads CASGNIDGNQPQHF. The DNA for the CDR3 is TGTGCTAGTGGCAACATAGATGGCAATCAGCCCCAGCATTTT.

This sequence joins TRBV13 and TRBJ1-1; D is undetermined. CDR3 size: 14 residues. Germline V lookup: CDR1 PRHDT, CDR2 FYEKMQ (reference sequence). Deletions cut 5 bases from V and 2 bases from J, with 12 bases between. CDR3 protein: CASSPRWTNTEAFF. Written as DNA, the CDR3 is TGTGCCAGCAGCCCTCGGTGGACCAACACTGAAGCTTTCTTT.

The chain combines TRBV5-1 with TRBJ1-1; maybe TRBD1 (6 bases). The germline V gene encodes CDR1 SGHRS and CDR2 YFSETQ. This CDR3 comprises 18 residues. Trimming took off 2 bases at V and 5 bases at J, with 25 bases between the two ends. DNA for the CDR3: TGCGCCAGCAGCTTATCTGGGGGCGGTGCGATGGGTAATACTGAAGCTTTCTTT. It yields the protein CASSLSGGGAMGNTEAFF.

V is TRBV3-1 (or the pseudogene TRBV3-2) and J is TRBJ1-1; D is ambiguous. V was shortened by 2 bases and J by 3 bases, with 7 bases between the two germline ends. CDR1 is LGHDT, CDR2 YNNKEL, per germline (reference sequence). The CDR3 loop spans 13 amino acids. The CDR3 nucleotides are TGTGCCAGCAGCCAAAAGGGAGACACTGAAGCTTTCTTT. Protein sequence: CASSQKGDTEAFF.

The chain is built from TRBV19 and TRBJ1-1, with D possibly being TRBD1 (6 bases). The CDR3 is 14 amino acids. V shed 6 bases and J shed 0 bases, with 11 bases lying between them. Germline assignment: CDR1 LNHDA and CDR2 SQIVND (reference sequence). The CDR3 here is CASRDRPMNTEAFF. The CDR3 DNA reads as TGTGCCAGTAGGGACAGACCCATGAACACTGAAGCTTTCTTT.

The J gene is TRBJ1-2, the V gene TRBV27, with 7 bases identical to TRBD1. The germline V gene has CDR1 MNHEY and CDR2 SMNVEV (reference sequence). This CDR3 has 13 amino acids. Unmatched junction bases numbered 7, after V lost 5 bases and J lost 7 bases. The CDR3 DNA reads TGTGCCAGCAGTACAGACAGGGACGGTGGCTACACCTTC. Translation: CASSTDRDGGYTF.

The CDR3 DNA reads TGTGCCAGCAGTGACGGGACAGGACAGACCCAGTACTTC. It codes for CASSDGTGQTQYF. The chain uses TRBV6-1 and TRBJ2-5, with 8 bases aligning to TRBD1. The CDR3 loop spans 13 amino acids. The junction had 3 bases not matched to a gene; V was cut back by 3 bases and J by 6 bases. Germline V gene data show CDR1 as MNHNS and CDR2 as SASEGT.

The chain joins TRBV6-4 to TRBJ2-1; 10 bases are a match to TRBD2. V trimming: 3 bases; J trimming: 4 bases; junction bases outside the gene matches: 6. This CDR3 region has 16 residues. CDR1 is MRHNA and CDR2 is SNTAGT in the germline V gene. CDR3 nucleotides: TGTGCCAGCAGTGAAGCCTTAGCGGGGGGATACAATGAGCAGTTCTTC. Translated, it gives CASSEALAGGYNEQFF.